The TCR beta chain under discussion was sequenced for a study of cytomegalovirus exposure and HLA in healthy donors. In the PCR, 60 Vbeta and 13 Jbeta primers were used. The method was immunoSEQ multiplex PCR; TCRdb's version includes in-frame clones alone and lacks a portion of them. The table has about 300,000 clones, 70% to 90% seen once. Trimming cost V 4 bases and J 7 bases; bases outside gene matches: 6. This CDR3 has 15 amino acids. In germline, CDR1 is SGHRS, CDR2 YFSETQ. This rearrangement joins TRBV5-1 to TRBJ1-4; 11 nucleotides match TRBD1. Sequencing used PBMCs. This clonotype was sampled from a man aged 35-49 years in good health and CMV-seropositive. The CDR3 reads CASSPRTGGGEKLFF. The CDR3, as DNA: TGCGCCAGCAGCCCGAGGACAGGGGGCGGTGAAAAACTGTTTTTT.